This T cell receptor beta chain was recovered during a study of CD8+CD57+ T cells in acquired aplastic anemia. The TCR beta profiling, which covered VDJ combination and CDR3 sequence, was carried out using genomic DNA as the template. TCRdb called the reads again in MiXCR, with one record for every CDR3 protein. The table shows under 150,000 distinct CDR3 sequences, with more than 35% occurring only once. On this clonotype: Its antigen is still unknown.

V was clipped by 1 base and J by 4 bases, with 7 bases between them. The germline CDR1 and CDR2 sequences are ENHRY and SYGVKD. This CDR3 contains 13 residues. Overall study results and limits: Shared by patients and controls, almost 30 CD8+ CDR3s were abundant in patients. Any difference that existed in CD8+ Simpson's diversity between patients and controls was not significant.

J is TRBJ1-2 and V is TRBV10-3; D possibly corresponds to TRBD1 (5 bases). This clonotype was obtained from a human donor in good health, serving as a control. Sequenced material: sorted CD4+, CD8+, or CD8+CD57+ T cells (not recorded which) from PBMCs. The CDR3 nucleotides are TGTGCCATCAGTGAGTTCGACAGCTATGGCTACACCTTC. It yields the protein CAISEFDSYGYTF.